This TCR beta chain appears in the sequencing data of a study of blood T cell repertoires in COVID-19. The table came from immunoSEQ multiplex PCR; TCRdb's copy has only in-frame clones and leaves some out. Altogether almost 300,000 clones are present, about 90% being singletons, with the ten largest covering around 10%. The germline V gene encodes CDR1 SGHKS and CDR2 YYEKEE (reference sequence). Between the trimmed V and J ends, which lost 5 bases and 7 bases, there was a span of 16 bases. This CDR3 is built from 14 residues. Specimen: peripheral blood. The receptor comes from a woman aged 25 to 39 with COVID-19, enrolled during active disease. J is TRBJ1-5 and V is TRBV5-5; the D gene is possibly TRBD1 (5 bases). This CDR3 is CASSKEGLPQPQHF. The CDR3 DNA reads TGTGCCAGCAGTAAGGAGGGACTTCCCCAGCCCCAGCATTTT.